This T cell receptor beta chain was identified during a study of identical twins. Study-wide results and limits: In beta out-of-frame sequences, the excess sharing between twins was weaker. Monozygotic twin pairs showed more out-of-frame TCR alpha sharing than models estimated.

To note about this clonotype: Antigen: not known.

TCRdb reanalysed the 5' RACE reads using MiXCR and keeps one entry per CDR3 protein. The table has 350,000 to 400,000 distinct CDR3 sequences, roughly 10% seen once. Germline CDR1 reads SQVTM; CDR2 reads ANQGSEA. V lost 5 bases to trimming and J lost 2 bases, with 9 bases between them. CDR3 length: 13 amino acids. The chain employs TRBV29-1 and TRBJ2-2; no clear D gene. Sequencing was performed on naive T cells sorted from blood. The receptor was isolated from a woman in her fifties or sixties in good health. The CDR3 bases are TGCAGCGTTTCCCCCGGAAACACCGGGGAGCTGTTTTTT. The encoded protein is CSVSPGNTGELFF.